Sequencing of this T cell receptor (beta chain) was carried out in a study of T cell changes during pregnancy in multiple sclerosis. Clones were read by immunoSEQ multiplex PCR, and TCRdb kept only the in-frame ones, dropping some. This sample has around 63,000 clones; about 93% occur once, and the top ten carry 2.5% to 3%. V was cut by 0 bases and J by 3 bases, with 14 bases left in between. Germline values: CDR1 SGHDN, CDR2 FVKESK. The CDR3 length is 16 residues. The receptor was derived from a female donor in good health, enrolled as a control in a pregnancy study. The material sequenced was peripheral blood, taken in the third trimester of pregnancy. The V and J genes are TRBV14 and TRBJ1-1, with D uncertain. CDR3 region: CASSQDSIRLYTEAFF. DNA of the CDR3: TGTGCCAGCAGCCAAGATTCGATCAGATTGTACACTGAAGCTTTCTTT.